A selection of T cell receptor beta chains follows, all from one sample in a study of shared clonotypes between healthy human individuals. The repertoire was sequenced with immunoSEQ multiplex PCR; TCRdb's copy has only in-frame clones and lacks some. The table has fewer than 1 million clones, 95% to 97% seen once. Sequencing used naive CD8+ T cells sorted from blood. The receptors come from a man aged 25-45 years in good health. Each CDR3 is given with its conserved first and last residue. A D gene is named only where the DNA matches it firmly. A row's size may be missing; if present it is once, few, many or a size class.

>TRBJ1-2|-|-|TRBV28
CASSFIEGGPNYGYTF
TGTGCCAGCAGTTTCATCGAAGGGGGACCCAACTATGGCTACACCTTC
>TRBJ2-1|TRBD1|-|TRBV15
CATSRDNIWSGGDEQFF
TGTGCCACCAGCAGAGATAACATCTGGTCAGGGGGTGATGAGCAGTTCTTC
>TRBJ1-2|TRBD1|once|TRBV5-1
CASSPGQANYGYTF
TGCGCCAGCAGCCCCGGACAGGCGAACTATGGCTACACCTTC
>TRBJ2-1|-|-|TRBV5-5
CASLPESYNEQFF
TGTGCCAGCCTACCCGAGTCCTACAATGAGCAGTTCTTC
>TRBJ2-7|TRBD1|-|TRBV28
CASSFGGTGDEQYF
TGTGCCAGCAGTTTTGGCGGGACAGGGGACGAGCAGTACTTC
>TRBJ2-1|-|-|TRBV7-9
CASRGQGYYNEQFF
TGTGCCAGCAGGGGCCAGGGATACTACAATGAGCAGTTCTTC
>TRBJ2-2|TRBD2|-|TRBV28
CASTSPTSGIFTGELFF
TGTGCCAGCACCTCCCCCACTAGCGGGATATTCACCGGGGAGCTGTTTTTT
>TRBJ2-7|-|-|TRBV2
CASRPHTYEQYF
TGTGCCAGCCGACCTCATACCTACGAGCAGTACTTC
>TRBJ2-7|TRBD1|-|TRBV28
CASSLSDREYEQYF
TGTGCCAGCAGTTTAAGTGACAGGGAGTACGAGCAGTACTTC
>TRBJ2-5|-|-|TRBV28
CASRDGLGSQETQYF
TGTGCCAGTCGGGATGGGTTAGGGTCCCAAGAGACCCAGTACTTC
>TRBJ1-4|-|-|TRBV5-1
CASSLVGTIATNEKLFF
TGCGCCAGCAGCTTGGTGGGAACTATTGCAACTAATGAAAAACTGTTTTTT